The text below deals with one T cell receptor (beta chain). The antigen is unknown. From germline, CDR1 is SGHTA and CDR2 FQGTGA. J gave up 0 bases and V 1 base, and 2 bases lay outside the gene matches. The CDR3 is 15 residues long. 5'RACE with constant-segment primers built TCRalpha and TCRbeta cDNA libraries with UMIs. TCRdb reprocessed the 5' RACE reads via MiXCR and lists one record per CDR3 protein. The sample has about 560,000 distinct CDR3 sequences; 17% are singletons. This entry comes from a study of T-cell memory formation after mild COVID-19. Overall study: TCR clustering was largely donor specific. Findings of the study overall: Contracting clones, day 15 to 85, had balanced CD4/CD8, and later expanders favored CD4+. CD8+ contracting clones occupied EMRA, while CD4+ ones occupied mainly CM and EM.

The sample comprised PBMCs or a T cell subset sorted from them (not recorded which). The chain employs TRBV7-3 and TRBJ1-1, with TRBD1 matching 7 bases. This sequence was found in an adult woman who had mild COVID-19 (a few samples of this study predate the infection). Cell type and time point are not known. CDR3 in DNA: TGTGCCAGCAGCTTAAACGGACAGGTGAACACTGAAGCTTTCTTT. Its protein is CASSLNGQVNTEAFF.